A single T cell receptor (beta chain) is shown here with its context. Its specificity is unknown. Full-length variable regions came from constant-region reverse primers plus semi-nested Nested Universal Primer A PCR. TCRdb ran MiXCR on the 5' RACE reads and lists one entry per CDR3 protein. The sample lists roughly 20,000 distinct CDR3 sequences; around 30% were seen once. Regarding the study as a whole: Greatest tumor Treg TCR overlap was with tumor naive CD4+ cells. In terms of TCR gene usage, tumor memory CD4+ T cells clustered together with blood and lymph node memory CD4+ cells, as well as with lymph node naive CD4+ cells.

V was trimmed by 3 bases and J by 0 bases, leaving 9 bases between them. In germline, CDR1 is MGHRA, CDR2 YSYEKL. The CDR3 is 14 residues long. Sequencing was performed on tumor-infiltrating naive CD4+ T cells sorted from the breast tumor. Indicated subset: naive CD4+ T cells, CD4+CD45RA+CD25-. The chain links TRBV4-1 to TRBJ2-7; no reliable D call. The sequence came from a female donor with breast cancer. The CDR3 DNA follows: TGCGCCAGCAGCCATAATATGGACTCCTACGAGCAGTACTTC. Its translation is CASSHNMDSYEQYF.